What follows is one T cell receptor beta chain and its context. Profiling relied on immunoSEQ multiplex PCR, and the TCRdb table lists in-frame clones only, not all of them. The table shows about 250,000 clones, with around 91% occurring only once. The sample originates from a study of blood T cell repertoires in COVID-19. Study-level background: From T cells, B-cell-depleted T cells, or PBMCs came the material, which was cDNA or gDNA.

V was cut by 0 bases and J by 0 bases, with 15 bases left in between. CDR1 is SGHKS and CDR2 is YYEKEE in the germline V gene (reference sequence). CDR3 length equals 18 residues. This rearrangement joins TRBV5-5 to TRBJ1-4; weak D call: TRBD1 (6 bases). This receptor was taken from an older woman with COVID-19, enrolled during active disease. The source material was peripheral blood. CDR3 sequence reads: CASSLVAAKGATNEKLFF. As DNA, the CDR3 is TGTGCCAGCAGCTTGGTGGCAGCCAAGGGGGCAACTAATGAAAAACTGTTTTTT.